This T cell receptor beta chain derives from a study of T cell responses to AZD1222 COVID-19 vaccine. Overall study results and limits: Among spike-specific TCRs, nearly half reportedly target unmutated variant regions. Repertoires were sampled only after the peak T cell response. The breadth and depth of Spike-specific TCRs increased once two AZD1222 doses had been given.

The data were produced by immunoSEQ multiplex PCR, yet TCRdb's version contains in-frame clones alone and is incomplete. The data show about 140,000 clones, 85% to 95% seen once. Germline CDR1 is SGDLS and CDR2 is YYNGEE. The CDR3 sequence is 15 residues long. V was clipped by 4 bases and J by 1 base; unmatched bases: 4. With regard to this clone: No antigen is known for it.

The chain combines TRBV9 with TRBJ1-4; 7 positions match TRBD1. This receptor was identified in an adult who had recovered from COVID-19. Sequences were derived from peripheral blood, sampled after recovery from COVID-19. Written as DNA, the CDR3 is TGTGCCAGCAGCCCCCGACAGGGAACTAATGAAAAACTGTTTTTT. The encoded protein is CASSPRQGTNEKLFF. Full variable domain (outside the CDR3, taken from reference TRBV9 and TRBJ1-4): DSGVTQTPKHLITATGQRVTLRCSPRSGDLSVYWYQQSLDQGLQFLIQYYNGEERAKGNILERFSAQQFPDLHSELNLSSLELGDSALYFCASSPRQGTNEKLFFGSGTQLSVL.